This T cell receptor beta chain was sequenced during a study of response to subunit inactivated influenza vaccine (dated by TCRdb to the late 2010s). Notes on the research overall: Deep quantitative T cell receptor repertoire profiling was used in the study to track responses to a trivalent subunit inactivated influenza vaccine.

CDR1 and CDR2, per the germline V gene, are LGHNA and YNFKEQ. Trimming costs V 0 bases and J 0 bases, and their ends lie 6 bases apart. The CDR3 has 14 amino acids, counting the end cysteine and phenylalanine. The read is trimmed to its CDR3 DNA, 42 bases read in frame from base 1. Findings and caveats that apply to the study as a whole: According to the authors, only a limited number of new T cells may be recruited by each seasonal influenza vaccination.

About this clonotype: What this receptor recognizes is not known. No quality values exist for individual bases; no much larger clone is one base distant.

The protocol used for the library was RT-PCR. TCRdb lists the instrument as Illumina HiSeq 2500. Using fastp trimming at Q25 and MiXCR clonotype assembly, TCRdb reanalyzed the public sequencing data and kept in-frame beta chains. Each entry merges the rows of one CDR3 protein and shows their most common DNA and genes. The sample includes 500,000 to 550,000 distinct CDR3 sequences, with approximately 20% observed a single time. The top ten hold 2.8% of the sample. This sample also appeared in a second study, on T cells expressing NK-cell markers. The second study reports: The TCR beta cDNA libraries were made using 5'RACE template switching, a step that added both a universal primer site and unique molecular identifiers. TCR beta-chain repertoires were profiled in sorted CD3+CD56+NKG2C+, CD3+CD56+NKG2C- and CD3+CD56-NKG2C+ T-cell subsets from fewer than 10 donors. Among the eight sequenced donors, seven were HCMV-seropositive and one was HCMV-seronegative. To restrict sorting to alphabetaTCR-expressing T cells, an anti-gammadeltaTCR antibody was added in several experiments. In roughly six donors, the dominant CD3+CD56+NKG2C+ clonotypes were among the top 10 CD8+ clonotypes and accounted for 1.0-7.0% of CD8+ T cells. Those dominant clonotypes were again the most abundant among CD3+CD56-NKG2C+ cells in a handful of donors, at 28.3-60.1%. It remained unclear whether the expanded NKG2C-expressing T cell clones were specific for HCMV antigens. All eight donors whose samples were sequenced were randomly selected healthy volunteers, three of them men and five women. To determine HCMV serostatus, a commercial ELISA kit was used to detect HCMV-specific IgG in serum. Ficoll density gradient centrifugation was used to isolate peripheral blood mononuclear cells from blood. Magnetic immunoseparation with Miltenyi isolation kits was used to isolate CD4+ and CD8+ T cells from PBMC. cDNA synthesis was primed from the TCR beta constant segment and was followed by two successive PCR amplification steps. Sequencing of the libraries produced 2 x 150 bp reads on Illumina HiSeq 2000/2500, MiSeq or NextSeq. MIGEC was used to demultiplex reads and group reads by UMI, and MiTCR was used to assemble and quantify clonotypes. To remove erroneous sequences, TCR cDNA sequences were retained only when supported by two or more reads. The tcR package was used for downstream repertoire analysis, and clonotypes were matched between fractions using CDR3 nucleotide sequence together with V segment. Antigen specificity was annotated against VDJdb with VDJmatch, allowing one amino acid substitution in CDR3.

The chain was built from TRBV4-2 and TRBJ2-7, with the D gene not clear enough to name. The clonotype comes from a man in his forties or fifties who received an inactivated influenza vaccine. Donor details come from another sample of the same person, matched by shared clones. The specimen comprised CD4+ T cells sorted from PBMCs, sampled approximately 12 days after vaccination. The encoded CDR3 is CASSQDTVSYEQYF. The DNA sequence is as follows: TGTGCCAGCAGCCAAGATACGGTCTCCTACGAGCAGTACTTC.